This TCR beta chain stems from a study of cytomegalovirus exposure and HLA in healthy donors. Study-wide points: Investigators reported 150 to 200 TCR beta chains as tied to cytomegalovirus.

In regard to this clone: The antigen is undetermined.

This table comes from immunoSEQ multiplex PCR, and its TCRdb copy is limited to in-frame clones, with some not included. The sample lists approximately 160,000 clones, roughly 83% occurring once. The donors were part of the validation cohort of more than 90 subjects. That cohort was separate from the first cohort, which comprised some 670 subjects. The length of the CDR3 is 14 residues. V lost 6 bases, J lost 9 bases, and 9 bases stayed unmatched. Looked up from germline, CDR1 is SQVTM and CDR2 is ANQGSEA. The chain couples TRBV29-1 to TRBJ2-1; 12 positions agree with TRBD2. Sequenced sample: PBMCs. The origin of this receptor is a young man in good health and CMV-seropositive. CDR3 region: CSVVTSGRSGEQFF. The CDR3 coding sequence is TGCAGCGTGGTGACTAGCGGGAGATCTGGTGAGCAGTTCTTC.